This T cell receptor (beta chain) derives from a study of blood T cell repertoires in COVID-19. Study background: There were acute and convalescent COVID-19 samples, and they came from the United States, Italy and Spain. Sample material is recorded as cDNA or gDNA derived from T cells, B-cell-depleted T cells, or PBMCs.

V lost 1 base and J 3 bases, leaving 12 bases between the germline ends. The germline V gene encodes CDR1 MGHRA and CDR2 YSYEKL. This CDR3 has 15 residues. Original processing methods: Estimation of nucleated cell counts relied on the amplification of reference gene primers. Produced via immunoSEQ multiplex PCR; TCRdb's table is partial and in-frame only. That table gives V, J and clone size, and the DNA gave D and trimming. The sample lists 250,000 to 350,000 clones, around 89% occurring once. The J gene is TRBJ2-5, the V gene TRBV4-1; D is undetermined. The source is a man aged 25-45 years with acute or convalescent COVID-19. The sample taken for sequencing was peripheral blood. CDR3 sequence reads: CASSQGVPLKETQYF. CDR3 DNA: TGCGCCAGCAGCCAAGGTGTACCACTGAAAGAGACCCAGTACTTC.